The present entry profiles one T cell receptor beta chain with its context. Its specificity is not known. The source of the sample is a study of shared clonotypes between healthy human individuals. Notes on the study in general: When naive CD4 clonotypes were compared across a few donors, around 5% were shared.

Trimming cost V 4 bases and J 2 bases; bases outside gene matches: 10. Germline CDR1 reads KGHSH; CDR2 reads LQKENI. This CDR3 has 16 amino acids. Assay used: immunoSEQ multiplex PCR; TCRdb lists only in-frame clones, some missing. In the table there are approximately 1,500,000 clones, 98% of which are singletons. This TCR was recovered from a young man in good health. The sample consisted of naive CD4+ T cells sorted from blood. Subset indicated: CD45RA+ positively selected. The V gene is TRBV18, the J gene TRBJ2-7; 8 bases are a match to TRBD1. The CDR3 protein is CASSLLDRAGTYEQYF. The CDR3 DNA sequence: TGTGCCAGCTCACTTCTGGACAGGGCCGGGACCTACGAGCAGTACTTC.